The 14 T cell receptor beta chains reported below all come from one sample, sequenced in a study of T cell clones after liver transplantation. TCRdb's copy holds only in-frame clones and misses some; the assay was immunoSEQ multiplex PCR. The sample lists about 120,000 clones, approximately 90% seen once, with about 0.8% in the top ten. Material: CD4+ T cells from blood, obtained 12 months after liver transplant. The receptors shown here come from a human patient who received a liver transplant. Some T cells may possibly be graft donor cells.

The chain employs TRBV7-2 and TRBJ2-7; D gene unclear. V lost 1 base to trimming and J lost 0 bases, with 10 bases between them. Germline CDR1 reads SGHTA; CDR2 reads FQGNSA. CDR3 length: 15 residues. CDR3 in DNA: TGTGCCAGCAGCTTAGAATTGGTGAGCTCCTACGAGCAGTACTTC. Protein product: CASSLELVSSYEQYF. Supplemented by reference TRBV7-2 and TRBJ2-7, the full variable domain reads GAGVSQSPSNKVTEKGKDVELRCDPISGHTALYWYRQSLGQGLEFLIYFQGNSAPDKSGLPSDRFSAERTGGSVSTLTIQRTQQEDSAVYLCASSLELVSSYEQYFGPGTRLTVT.

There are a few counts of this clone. The CDR3 here is CASSDLGVFGELFF. As DNA, the CDR3 is TGTGCCAGCAGTGATCTTGGGGTTTTCGGGGAGCTGTTTTTT. The chain carries TRBV9 and TRBJ2-2; D is unclear. The CDR3 is 14 amino acids. V lost 5 bases, J lost 7 bases, and 15 bases lay in between. Germline V lookup: CDR1 SGDLS, CDR2 YYNGEE.

The CDR3 is CASSSSWTGGEKLFF. CDR3 in DNA: TGTGCCAGCAGCTCCTCGTGGACAGGGGGCGAAAAACTGTTTTTT. The V call is TRBV11-3, the J call TRBJ1-4; 11 bases map to TRBD1. Germline V gene data show CDR1 as SGHNT and CDR2 as YENEEA. The CDR3 is made up of 15 amino acids. The V gene end was trimmed by 4 bases and the J gene end by 8 bases; junction bases not matched to a gene: 6.

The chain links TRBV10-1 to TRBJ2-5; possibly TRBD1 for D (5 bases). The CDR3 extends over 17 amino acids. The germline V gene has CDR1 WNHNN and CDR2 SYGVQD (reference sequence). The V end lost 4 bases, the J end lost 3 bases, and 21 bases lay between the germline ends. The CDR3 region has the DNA TGCGCCAGCAGTGTCCCCTCAGACAGTGCGAATGAAGAGACCCAGTACTTC. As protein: CASSVPSDSANEETQYF.

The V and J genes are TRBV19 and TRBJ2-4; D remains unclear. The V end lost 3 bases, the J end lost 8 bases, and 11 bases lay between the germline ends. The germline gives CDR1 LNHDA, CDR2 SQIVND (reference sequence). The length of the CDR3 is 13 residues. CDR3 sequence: CASSISTEHIQYF. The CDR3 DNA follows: TGTGCCAGTAGTATCTCTACCGAACACATTCAGTACTTC.

The CDR3 sequence is CASSPDSSDGYTF. In nucleotides, the CDR3 is TGTGCCAGCTCACCGGACAGTAGCGATGGCTACACCTTC. This chain connects TRBV18 to TRBJ1-2; possibly TRBD1 for D (6 bases). Germline V gives CDR1 KGHSH, CDR2 LQKENI. Trimming pared 3 bases from V and 6 bases from J, leaving 11 bases between. This CDR3 spans 13 amino acids.

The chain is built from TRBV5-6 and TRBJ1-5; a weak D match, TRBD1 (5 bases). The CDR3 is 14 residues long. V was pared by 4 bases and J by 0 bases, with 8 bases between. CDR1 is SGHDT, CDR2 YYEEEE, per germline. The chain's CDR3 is CASSRDRSNQPQHF. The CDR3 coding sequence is TGTGCCAGCAGCCGGGACCGTAGCAATCAGCCCCAGCATTTT.

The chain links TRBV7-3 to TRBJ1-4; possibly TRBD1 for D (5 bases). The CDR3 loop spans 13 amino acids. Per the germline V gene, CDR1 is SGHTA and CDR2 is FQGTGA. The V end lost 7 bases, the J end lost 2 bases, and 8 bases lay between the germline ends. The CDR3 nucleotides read TGTGCCAGCACAGGGTCGACTAATGAAAAACTGTTTTTT. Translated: CASTGSTNEKLFF.

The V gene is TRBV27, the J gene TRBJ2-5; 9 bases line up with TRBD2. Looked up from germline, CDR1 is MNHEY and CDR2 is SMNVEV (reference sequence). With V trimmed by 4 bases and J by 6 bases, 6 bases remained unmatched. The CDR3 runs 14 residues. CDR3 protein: CASSSIAGVKTQYF. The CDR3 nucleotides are TGTGCCAGCAGTTCTATAGCGGGAGTAAAGACCCAGTACTTC.

CDR3 loop: CAIRPTPAEYNEQFF. The CDR3 bases are TGTGCCATCAGGCCGACTCCGGCGGAATACAATGAGCAGTTCTTC. The chain has TRBV10-3 and TRBJ2-1; D ambiguous. CDR1 is ENHRY, CDR2 SYGVKD, per germline. V lost 6 bases, J lost 4 bases, and 16 bases lay in between. CDR3 length: 15 residues.

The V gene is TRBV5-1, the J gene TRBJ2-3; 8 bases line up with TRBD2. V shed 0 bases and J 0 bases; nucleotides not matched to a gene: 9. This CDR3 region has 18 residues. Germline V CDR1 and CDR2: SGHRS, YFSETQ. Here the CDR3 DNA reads TGCGCCAGCAGCTTGGAGGTCCTAGCGGGTACTAGCACAGATACGCAGTATTTT. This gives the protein CASSLEVLAGTSTDTQYF.

The CDR3, as DNA: TGTGCCAGTAGCCGGATAAGACTAGCGGGAGGTACCGGGGAGCTGTTTTTT. Amino acid sequence: CASSRIRLAGGTGELFF. This chain joins TRBV19 and TRBJ2-2; 13 nucleotides agree with TRBD2. The CDR3 runs 17 residues. Unmatched junction bases numbered 9, after V lost 6 bases and J lost 5 bases. Germline values: CDR1 LNHDA, CDR2 SQIVND (reference sequence).

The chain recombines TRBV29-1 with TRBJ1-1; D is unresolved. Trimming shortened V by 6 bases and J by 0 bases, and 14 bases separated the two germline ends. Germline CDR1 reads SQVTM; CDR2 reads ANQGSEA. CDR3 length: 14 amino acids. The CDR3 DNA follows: TGCAGCGTAGCCCCCGGGTCCATGAACACTGAAGCTTTCTTT. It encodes CSVAPGSMNTEAFF.

The CDR3: CASSLETGVGTEAFF. For the CDR3, the DNA is TGCGCCAGCAGCCTAGAGACAGGGGTAGGCACTGAAGCTTTCTTT. The rearrangement links TRBV5-1 to TRBJ1-1; 8 bases fit TRBD1. The CDR3 is 15 amino acids. In germline, CDR1 is SGHRS, CDR2 YFSETQ. V lost 4 bases, J lost 4 bases, and 9 bases stayed unmatched. Complete variable domain (other parts from reference TRBV5-1 and TRBJ1-1): KAGVTQTPRYLIKTRGQQVTLSCSPISGHRSVSWYQQTPGQGLQFLFEYFSETQRNKGNFPGRFSGRQFSNSRSEMNVSTLELGDSALYLCASSLETGVGTEAFFGQGTRLTVV.